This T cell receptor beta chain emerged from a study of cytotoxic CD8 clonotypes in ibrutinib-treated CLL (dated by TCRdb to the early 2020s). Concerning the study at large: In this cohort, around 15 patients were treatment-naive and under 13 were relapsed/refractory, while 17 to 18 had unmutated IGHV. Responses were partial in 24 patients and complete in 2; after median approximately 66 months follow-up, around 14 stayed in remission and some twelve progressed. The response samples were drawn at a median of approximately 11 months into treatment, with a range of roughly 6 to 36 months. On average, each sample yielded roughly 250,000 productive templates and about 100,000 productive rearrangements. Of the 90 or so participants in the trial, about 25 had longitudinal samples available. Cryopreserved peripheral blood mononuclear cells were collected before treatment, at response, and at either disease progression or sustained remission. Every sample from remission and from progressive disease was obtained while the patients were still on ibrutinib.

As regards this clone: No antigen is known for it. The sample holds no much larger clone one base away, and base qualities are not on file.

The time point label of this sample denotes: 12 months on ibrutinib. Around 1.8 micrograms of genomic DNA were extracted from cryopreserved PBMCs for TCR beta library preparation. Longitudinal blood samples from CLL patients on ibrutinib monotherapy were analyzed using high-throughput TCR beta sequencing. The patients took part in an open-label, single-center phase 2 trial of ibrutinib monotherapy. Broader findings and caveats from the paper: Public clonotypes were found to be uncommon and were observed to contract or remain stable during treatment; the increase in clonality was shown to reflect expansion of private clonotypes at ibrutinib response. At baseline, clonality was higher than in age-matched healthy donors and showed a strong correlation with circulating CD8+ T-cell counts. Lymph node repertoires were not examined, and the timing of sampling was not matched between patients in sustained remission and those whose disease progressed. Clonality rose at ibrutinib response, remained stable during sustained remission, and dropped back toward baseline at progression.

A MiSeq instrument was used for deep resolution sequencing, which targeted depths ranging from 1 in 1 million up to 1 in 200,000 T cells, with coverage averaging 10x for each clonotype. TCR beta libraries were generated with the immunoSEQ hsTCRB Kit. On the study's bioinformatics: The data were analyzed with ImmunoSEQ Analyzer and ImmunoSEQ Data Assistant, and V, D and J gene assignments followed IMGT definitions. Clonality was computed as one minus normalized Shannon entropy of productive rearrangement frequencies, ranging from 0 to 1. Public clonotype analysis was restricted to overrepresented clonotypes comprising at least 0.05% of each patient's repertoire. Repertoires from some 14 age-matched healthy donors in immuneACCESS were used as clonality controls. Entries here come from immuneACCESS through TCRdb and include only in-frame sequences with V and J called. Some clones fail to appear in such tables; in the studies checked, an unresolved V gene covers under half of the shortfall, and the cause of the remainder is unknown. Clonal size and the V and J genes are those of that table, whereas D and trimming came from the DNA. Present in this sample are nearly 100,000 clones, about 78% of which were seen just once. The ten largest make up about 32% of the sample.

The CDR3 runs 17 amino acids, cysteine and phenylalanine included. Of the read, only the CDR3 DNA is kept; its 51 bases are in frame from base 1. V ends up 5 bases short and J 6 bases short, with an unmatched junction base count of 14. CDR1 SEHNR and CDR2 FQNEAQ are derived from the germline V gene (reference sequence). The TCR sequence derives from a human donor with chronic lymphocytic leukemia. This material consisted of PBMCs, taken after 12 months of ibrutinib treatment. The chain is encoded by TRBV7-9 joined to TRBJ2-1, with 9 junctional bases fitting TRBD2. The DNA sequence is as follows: TGTGCCAGCAGCCCGGGGCCGCGGGGGGGCCGTGTCAATGAGCAGTTCTTC. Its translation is CASSPGPRGGRVNEQFF.